What follows is one TCR beta chain and its context. The target of this receptor is not known. The record has no base qualities; no much larger clone is one base away. TCRbeta CDR3 regions were amplified from genomic DNA using the immunoSEQ Assay, a bias-controlled multiplex PCR. In the authors' own workflow: Nucleated cell counts per sample were estimated from amplification of reference gene primers within the assay. To quantify the absolute abundance of each unique TCRbeta CDR3 rearrangement, sequence reads were collapsed and filtered. Productive Simpson clonality was computed per sample as the square root of Simpson's diversity index over productive rearrangements. The source is immuneACCESS, and TCRdb retained only in-frame sequences with V and J called. Part of the clones is not carried over; for the studies checked, unresolved V genes explain less than half of this, and the remainder is unexplained. For V, J and clone size, that table is used; D and trimming come from the DNA. Present in this sample are around 300,000 clones, about nine tenths of which were seen just once. The ten largest account for around 1.9% of the sample.

Participants in the prospective study were enrolled through a virtual design, were aged about 18 to 89 years, and lived in 20 to 30 United States geographic areas. In the prospective study, participants were assigned to cohorts based on the clinical history participants reported in a screening survey and a study questionnaire. For ImmuneRACE Cohort 3, a participant was defined as recovered based on two consecutive negative NP/OP PCR tests, clearance by a healthcare professional, or resolution of symptoms. Each participant in the prospective study had whole blood, serum and a nasopharyngeal or oropharyngeal swab collected by mobile phlebotomists. Additional blood draws and questionnaires over an approximately two-month period could optionally be provided by prospective study participants. Blood samples from the prospective study were shipped frozen or at room temperature prior to DNA extraction.

The data originate from a study of blood T cell repertoires in COVID-19 (dated by TCRdb to about 2020). Concerning the study at large: Collaborator samples came from the United States, Italy and Spain and covered acute and convalescent phases of COVID-19. The prospective study material was composed of cDNA or gDNA derived from T cells, B-cell-depleted T cells, or PBMCs. Deeply sampled blood TCRbeta repertoires from subjects exposed to, actively infected with, or recovered from COVID-19 were included in the dataset. The repertoires were released in a freely available public database intended as a resource for research on the immune response to SARS-CoV-2. Samples came from the ongoing ImmuneRACE study (first 160 participants) plus 1,254 subjects from 6 global collaborators. Sample metadata almost always included a de-identified subject ID, COVID-19 status, age in years and sex. Where HLA class I and class II types were available, the types were taken from metadata supplied by the sample provider, not from assay-based typing. What the authors observed across the whole study: How much clinical and demographic metadata was included differed by source and by participant, and the metadata was provided uncurated.

The sequenced material came from PBMCs or T cells enriched from blood (not recorded which). The receptor was isolated from an older woman who had recovered from COVID-19.

The sequenced DNA: TGCGCCAGCAGAGAGGGGGCTTCTAATGAAAAACTGTTTTTT. Its protein reads: CASREGASNEKLFF. The rearrangement combines TRBV5-1 with TRBJ1-4, with 7 bases matching TRBD1. V is trimmed back by 5 bases and J by 3 bases, and the junction contains 4 bases that no gene match accounts for. CDR1 is given as SGHRS and CDR2 as YFSETQ, both from the germline V gene. From cysteine to phenylalanine, the CDR3 is 14 amino acids long. Only the CDR3 part of the read is kept: 42 bases, read in frame from the first base. With all but the CDR3 taken from the reference TRBV5-1 and TRBJ1-4 genes, the full variable domain is: KAGVTQTPRYLIKTRGQQVTLSCSPISGHRSVSWYQQTPGQGLQFLFEYFSETQRNKGNFPGRFSGRQFSNSRSEMNVSTLELGDSALYLCASREGASNEKLFFGSGTQLSVL.